This TCR beta chain was obtained from a study of T cells in narcolepsy. Only in-frame clones appear in the TCRdb table, and some are missing; sequencing was by immunoSEQ multiplex PCR. In the table there are 30,000 to 45,000 clones, approximately 85% of which are singletons. V was clipped by 5 bases and J by 2 bases, with 9 bases between them. The CDR3 runs 13 residues. Germline values: CDR1 SGHTA, CDR2 FQGNSA. This TCR derives from a human donor with narcolepsy. This chain uses TRBV7-2 with TRBJ1-2, with D perhaps matching TRBD1 (6 bases). Sequencing was done on a sample of CD45RA- memory CD4+ T cells from PBMCs. The CDR3: CASSRGQNYGYTF. DNA for the CDR3: TGTGCCAGCAGCCGAGGACAGAACTATGGCTACACCTTC.